These 30 T cell receptor beta chains were all obtained from the same sample, sequenced in a study of CD8+ T cells in alopecia areata. The treatment here: oral pan-JAK inhibitor, 5-10 mg twice daily. cDNA reverse transcribed from extracted RNA served as the sequencing template. Only in-frame clones appear in the TCRdb table, and some are missing; sequencing was by immunoSEQ multiplex PCR. Found here are some 190,000 clones, 40% to 65% of them singletons; the top ten hold about a tenth. The starting material was CD8+ T cells sorted from blood, obtained at roughly week 53, from a patient treated with tofacitinib. Every receptor here comes from a human donor with alopecia areata.

J is TRBJ2-7 and V is TRBV30; D is perhaps TRBD1 (5 bases). Germline V gives CDR1 GTSNPN, CDR2 SVGIG (reference sequence). V lost 2 bases and J 5 bases, leaving 10 bases between the germline ends. The CDR3 is made up of 12 amino acids. This chain's CDR3 is CAWSQGRDEQYF. CDR3 DNA: TGTGCCTGGAGTCAGGGCCGAGACGAGCAGTACTTC. The full variable domain, completed using reference TRBV30 and TRBJ2-7, is SQTIHQWPATLVQPVGSPLSLECTVEGTSNPNLYWYRQAAGRGLQLLFYSVGIGQISSEVPQNLSASRPQDRQFILSSKKLLLSDSGFYLCAWSQGRDEQYFGPGTRLTVT.

This clone showed up just a few times. Other DNA variants within this sample encode the same CDR3. V and J are TRBV4-1 and TRBJ2-5, with D maybe TRBD2 (5 bases). The CDR3 totals 13 residues. Trimming removed 3 bases at V and 5 bases at J, with 10 bases between. Per the germline V gene, CDR1 is MGHRA and CDR2 is YSYEKL. The CDR3 region has the DNA TGCGCCAGCAGCCAGGACTGGGAGGAGACCCAGTACTTC. This translates into CASSQDWEETQYF.

This sequence joins TRBV6-5 and TRBJ2-2; D may be TRBD1 (5 bases). V was shortened by 7 bases and J by 6 bases, with 9 bases between the two germline ends. This CDR3 is built from 12 residues. CDR1 is MNHEY and CDR2 is SVGAGI in the germline V gene. The DNA for the CDR3 is TGTGCCAGCACAGGGATCTCCGGGGAGCTGTTTTTT. The encoded protein is CASTGISGELFF.

The chain links TRBV5-6 to TRBJ1-1; D gene uncertain. Trimming pared 4 bases from V and 7 bases from J, leaving 14 bases between. Germline lookup yields CDR1 SGHDT and CDR2 YYEEEE. The CDR3 is 13 amino acids. The CDR3 spells CASSAYGGLEAFF. CDR3 coding DNA: TGTGCCAGCAGCGCGTATGGCGGTCTTGAAGCTTTCTTT.

The sample holds a few counts of this clone. J is TRBJ1-2 and V is TRBV5-6, with D possibly matching TRBD1 (5 bases). In germline, CDR1 is SGHDT, CDR2 YYEEEE. The CDR3 totals 12 residues. Between the trimmed V and J ends, which lost 4 bases and 4 bases, there was a span of 8 bases. The CDR3 spells CASSDGGYGYTF. The CDR3 DNA sequence: TGTGCCAGCAGCGACGGGGGCTATGGCTACACCTTC.

The chain has TRBV6-5 and TRBJ2-2; D is uncertain. Germline CDR1 and CDR2: MNHEY and SVGAGI. The CDR3 is 11 amino acids. Deletions cut 10 bases from V and 4 bases from J, with 7 bases between. CDR3 amino acids: CATRTTGELFF. In nucleotides, the CDR3 is TGTGCCACGAGGACCACCGGGGAGCTGTTTTTT.

This clone has more than one count but fewer than ten. This sample also contains other DNA sequences that code for the same CDR3. V and J are TRBV29-1 and TRBJ1-1; no clear D gene. The CDR3 is 12 residues long. Trimming left V 6 bases short and J 1 base short, with 9 bases between. CDR1 SQVTM and CDR2 ANQGSEA come from the germline V gene. The CDR3 protein is CSVGPPNTEAFF. The CDR3, as DNA: TGCAGCGTAGGACCCCCGAACACTGAAGCTTTCTTT.

The rearrangement links TRBV29-1 to TRBJ2-1, with 9 nucleotides matching TRBD2. The germline gives CDR1 SQVTM, CDR2 ANQGSEA. The CDR3 has 19 amino acids. V trimming: 0 bases; J trimming: 0 bases; junction bases outside the gene matches: 12. The CDR3 loop is CSVEDWRGGPESSYNEQFF. In DNA, the CDR3 is TGCAGCGTTGAAGATTGGCGGGGGGGACCCGAGAGCTCCTACAATGAGCAGTTCTTC.

V is TRBV7-9 and J is TRBJ2-4, with a tentative D call TRBD1 (6 bases). This CDR3 has 13 residues. Germline-derived CDR1 and CDR2 are SEHNR and FQNEAQ (reference sequence). Trimming pared 5 bases from V and 15 bases from J, leaving 20 bases between. CDR3 DNA sequence: TGTGCCAGCAGCCGTGCCGGGACACCGGACTGGTACTTC. It specifies CASSRAGTPDWYF. Drawing the rest from reference TRBV7-9 and TRBJ2-4, the complete variable domain is DTGVSQNPRHKITKRGQNVTFRCDPISEHNRLYWYRQTLGQGPEFLTYFQNEAQLEKSRLLSDRFSAERPKGSFSTLEIQRTEQGDSAMYLCASSRAGTPDWYFGAGTRLSVL.

In DNA, the CDR3 is TGTGCCAGCAGCTCCTCGGTGCGAATCTACGAGCAGTACTTC. As protein: CASSSSVRIYEQYF. This chain joins TRBV5-6 and TRBJ2-7, with D uncertain. Germline V gene sequence: CDR1 SGHDT, CDR2 YYEEEE. CDR3 size: 14 residues. V was pared by 3 bases and J by 3 bases, with 13 bases between.

The rearrangement uses TRBV13 and TRBJ2-7; no clear D. Germline CDR1 PRHDT, CDR2 FYEKMQ (reference sequence). This CDR3 is 13 amino acids long. Trimming removed 2 bases from V and 0 bases from J, with 5 bases in between. CDR3 protein: CASSLLISYEQYF. The CDR3 nucleotides are TGTGCCAGCAGCTTACTGATCTCCTACGAGCAGTACTTC.

This clone appeared a few times. This chain uses TRBV30 with TRBJ2-5; TRBD1 aligns across 7 bases. V shed 1 base and J 1 base; nucleotides not matched to a gene: 6. The germline CDR1 and CDR2 sequences are GTSNPN and SVGIG (reference sequence). This CDR3 contains 15 residues. In DNA form, the CDR3 reads TGTGCCTGGAGTGGTCACAGGGGTTTCCAAGAGACCCAGTACTTC. Its protein product is CAWSGHRGFQETQYF.

The chain combines TRBV11-2 with TRBJ2-7, with D maybe TRBD1 (6 bases). The length of the CDR3 is 14 residues. V lost 4 bases and J lost 2, with 12 bases in between. Looked up from germline, CDR1 is SGHAT and CDR2 is FQNNGV. The CDR3 DNA reads TGTGCCAGCAGCTCCCCCGGGACACCCTACGAGCAGTACTTC. Translation gives CASSSPGTPYEQYF.

This rearrangement joins TRBV29-1 to TRBJ2-5, with D hard to call. V shed 2 bases and J shed 1 base, with 17 bases lying between them. The CDR3 is made up of 16 amino acids. CDR1 and CDR2 from the germline V gene are SQVTM and ANQGSEA. The CDR3 DNA reads TGCAGCGTTGAATTCGCGGACCTACTTATCCAAGAGACCCAGTACTTC. Its translation is CSVEFADLLIQETQYF.

This chain joins TRBV27 and TRBJ2-5, with D unresolved. Per germline, CDR1 MNHEY and CDR2 SMNVEV (reference sequence). The CDR3 is 13 residues long. V gave up 11 bases and J gave up 5 bases, with 18 bases separating them. In nucleotides, the CDR3 is TGTGCCGCGGCGGCAGGTTGGGGTGAGACCCAGTACTTC. This encodes CAAAAGWGETQYF.

This clone came up a few times. This chain uses TRBV5-6 with TRBJ2-5, with 8 bases lining up with TRBD2. Germline values: CDR1 SGHDT, CDR2 YYEEEE. The junction had 3 bases not matched to a gene; V was cut back by 3 bases and J by 5 bases. This CDR3 comprises 13 residues. The CDR3 coding sequence is TGTGCCAGCAGCTCCGGGGGGGGCGAGACCCAGTACTTC. This translates into CASSSGGGETQYF.

CDR3 amino acids: CASSLAGDQETQYF. The CDR3 nucleotides read TGTGCCAGCAGCTTGGCCGGCGATCAAGAGACCCAGTACTTC. This chain uses TRBV5-6 with TRBJ2-5; D gene uncertain. The CDR3 loop spans 14 amino acids. From germline, CDR1 is SGHDT and CDR2 YYEEEE. The ends were cut back, 0 bases at V and 2 bases at J, with 8 bases in the middle.

The chain couples TRBV5-1 to TRBJ1-1, with 8 bases lining up with TRBD1. Germline V CDR1 and CDR2: SGHRS, YFSETQ. With 5 bases clipped from V and 4 bases from J, the junction kept 7 bases outside the gene matches. The CDR3 contains 14 residues. CDR3 protein: CASRHGQGSTEAFF. The CDR3 DNA sequence: TGCGCCAGCAGACACGGACAGGGAAGCACTGAAGCTTTCTTT.

This chain connects TRBV27 to TRBJ1-5; D not certain. Trimming shortened V by 11 bases and J by 5 bases, and 16 bases separated the two germline ends. Germline loops: CDR1 MNHEY, CDR2 SMNVEV (reference sequence). This CDR3 has 13 residues. The CDR3: CADSGVGYQPQHF. The CDR3 nucleotides are TGTGCCGACTCCGGGGTAGGATATCAGCCCCAGCATTTT.

This clone was recorded only once. DNA for the CDR3: TGTGCCAGCAGCCCCGGGACAGGGGGCTACGAGCAGTACTTC. Its protein is CASSPGTGGYEQYF. J is TRBJ2-7 and V is TRBV13; 11 nucleotides match TRBD1. The CDR3 has 14 amino acids. Trimming cost V 5 bases and J 3 bases; bases outside gene matches: 3. The germline gives CDR1 PRHDT, CDR2 FYEKMQ (reference sequence).

A single count supports this clone. The chain uses TRBV5-1 and TRBJ2-7; a weak D match, TRBD1 (6 bases). V gave up 3 bases and J gave up 0 bases, with 10 bases separating them. Per the germline V gene, CDR1 is SGHRS and CDR2 is YFSETQ. The CDR3 sequence is 14 residues long. The CDR3 coding sequence is TGCGCCAGCAGCTCACAGGGAAGCTCCTACGAGCAGTACTTC. It is translated as CASSSQGSSYEQYF.

This clone showed up many times. This chain connects TRBV11-2 to TRBJ1-1; D is uncertain. The CDR3 is 13 amino acids. Germline loops: CDR1 SGHAT, CDR2 FQNNGV. V was cut by 4 bases and J by 1 base, with 7 bases left in between. The CDR3 here is CASSSMGNTEAFF. The DNA for the CDR3 is TGTGCCAGCAGCTCGATGGGGAACACTGAAGCTTTCTTT. The variable domain in full, completed from reference TRBV11-2 and TRBJ1-1, reads EAGVAQSPRYKIIEKRQSVAFWCNPISGHATLYWYQQILGQGPKLLIQFQNNGVVDDSQLPKDRFSAERLKGVDSTLKIQPAKLEDSAVYLCASSSMGNTEAFFGQGTRLTVV.

This clone was seen a handful of times. The genes are TRBV6-6 and TRBJ2-3; D may correspond to TRBD1 or TRBD2 (5 bases each). V shed 5 bases and J shed 1 base, with 13 bases lying between them. The germline V gene encodes CDR1 MNHNY and CDR2 SVGAGI (reference sequence). The CDR3 has 15 amino acids. The CDR3 DNA sequence: TGTGCCAGCAGTGTTGCCGGGACCCGCACAGATACGCAGTATTTT. It encodes CASSVAGTRTDTQYF.

This clone was seen more than once but under ten times. The chain couples TRBV2 to TRBJ1-5; 10 nucleotides agree with TRBD1. Looked up from germline, CDR1 is SNHLY and CDR2 is FYNNEI. CDR3 length: 18 residues. J was trimmed by 5 bases and V by 4 bases; bases with no gene match: 14. CDR3 nucleotide sequence: TGTGCCAGCAGTGCCTCCGGGACAGGGGAAGTGGTGGATCAGCCCCAGCATTTT. This gives the protein CASSASGTGEVVDQPQHF.

The rearrangement joins TRBV30 to TRBJ1-1, with D perhaps matching TRBD1 (5 bases). V lost 2 bases and J lost 5, with 12 bases in between. The germline gives CDR1 GTSNPN, CDR2 SVGIG (reference sequence). The CDR3 is made up of 13 amino acids. Here the CDR3 reads CAWSRGRATEAFF. CDR3 DNA sequence: TGTGCCTGGAGTCGTGGCAGGGCAACTGAAGCTTTCTTT.

The chain carries TRBV27 and TRBJ1-5; TRBD1 aligns across 7 bases. In germline, CDR1 is MNHEY, CDR2 SMNVEV (reference sequence). V was clipped by 4 bases and J by 4 bases; unmatched bases: 7. This CDR3 is 15 amino acids long. CDR3 bases: TGTGCCAGCAGTTCAGGGGGGGGAGGTAATCAGCCCCAGCATTTT. Residues: CASSSGGGGNQPQHF.

The chain employs TRBV9 and TRBJ2-5, with D unresolved. Trimming took off 3 bases at V and 0 bases at J, with 3 bases between the two ends. There are 12 residues in the CDR3. Per the germline V gene, CDR1 is SGDLS and CDR2 is YYNGEE. The CDR3: CASSGDQETQYF. The DNA of the CDR3 is TGTGCCAGCAGCGGGGACCAAGAGACCCAGTACTTC.

The J gene is TRBJ2-1, the V gene TRBV18; the match to TRBD1 covers 7 bases. Germline lookup yields CDR1 KGHSH and CDR2 LQKENI. The V segment lost 7 bases and the J segment 2 bases; nucleotides outside the gene matches: 8. CDR3 length: 15 residues. The CDR3, as DNA: TGTGCCAGCTTTCGAGACAGGGCCACCTACAATGAGCAGTTCTTC. Protein product: CASFRDRATYNEQFF.

The genes are TRBV30 and TRBJ2-7; 7 bases match TRBD1. Germline V lookup: CDR1 GTSNPN, CDR2 SVGIG (reference sequence). The CDR3 length is 13 residues. J gave up 6 bases and V 2 bases, and 7 bases lay outside the gene matches. CDR3 residues: CAWSLGQAGEQYF. The CDR3 nucleotides are TGTGCCTGGAGTCTCGGACAGGCTGGCGAGCAGTACTTC.

The CDR3 region is CASVPGQGRGYSGNTIYF. The CDR3 DNA is TGTGCCAGCGTGCCGGGACAGGGTAGGGGCTACTCTGGAAACACCATATATTTT. This sequence joins TRBV25-1 and TRBJ1-3; 9 bases are shared with TRBD1. The germline CDR1 and CDR2 sequences are MGHDK and SYGVNS. V lost 8 bases to trimming and J lost 0 bases; unmatched junction nucleotides: 14. CDR3 size: 18 residues.